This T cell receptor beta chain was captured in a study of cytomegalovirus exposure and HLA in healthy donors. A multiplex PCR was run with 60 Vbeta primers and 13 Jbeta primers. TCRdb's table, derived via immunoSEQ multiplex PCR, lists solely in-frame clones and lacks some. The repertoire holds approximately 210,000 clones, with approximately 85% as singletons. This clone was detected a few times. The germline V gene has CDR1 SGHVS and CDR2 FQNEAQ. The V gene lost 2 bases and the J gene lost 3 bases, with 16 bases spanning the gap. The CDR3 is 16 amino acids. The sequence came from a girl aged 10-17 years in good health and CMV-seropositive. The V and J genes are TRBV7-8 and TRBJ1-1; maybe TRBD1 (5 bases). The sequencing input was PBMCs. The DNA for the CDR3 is TGTGCCAGCAGCTTAATGGTCCGGGGGGGTGACACTGAAGCTTTCTTT. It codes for CASSLMVRGGDTEAFF.